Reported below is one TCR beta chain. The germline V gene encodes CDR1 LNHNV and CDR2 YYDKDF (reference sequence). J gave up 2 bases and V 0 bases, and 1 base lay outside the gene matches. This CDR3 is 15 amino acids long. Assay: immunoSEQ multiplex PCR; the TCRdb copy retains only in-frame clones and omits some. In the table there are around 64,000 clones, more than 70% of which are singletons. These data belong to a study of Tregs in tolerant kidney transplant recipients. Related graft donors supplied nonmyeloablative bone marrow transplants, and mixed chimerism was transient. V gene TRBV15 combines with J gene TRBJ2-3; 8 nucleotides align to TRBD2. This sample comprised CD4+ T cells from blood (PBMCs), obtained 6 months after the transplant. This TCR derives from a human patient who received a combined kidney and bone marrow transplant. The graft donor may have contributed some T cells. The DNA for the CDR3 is TGTGCCACCAGCAGAGAGGGACTAGTCACAGATACGCAGTATTTT. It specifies CATSREGLVTDTQYF.